This is a list of T cell receptor beta chains from one sample in a study of CD8 T cells in ankylosing spondylitis. TCRdb used MiXCR to reprocess the 5' RACE reads, holding one entry per CDR3 protein. Here the sample spans about 460,000 distinct CDR3 sequences, approximately 5.3% being singletons. Material for sequencing was blood, either unsorted or a sorted T cell fraction (not recorded which). The receptors come from a male donor with ankylosing spondylitis. CDR3s include the opening cysteine and the closing phenylalanine or tryptophan. Fields, in order: D gene, J gene, V gene, clone size, CDR3 DNA, CDR3 protein. The D gene is left open where the match is weak. A row's size may be missing; if present it is once, few, many or a size class.

D: NA
J: TRBJ2-2
V: TRBV5-1
size: many
DNA: TGCGCCAGCAGCTTGATATCCACCGGGGAGCTGTTTTTT
CDR3: CASSLISTGELFF

D: NA
J: TRBJ2-5
V: TRBV12-3/TRBV12-4
size: NA
DNA: TGTGCCAGCAGTTATAGGGGGGGCCGGGAGACCCAGTACTTC
CDR3: CASSYRGGRETQYF

D: TRBD1
J: TRBJ2-4
V: TRBV5-5
size: many
DNA: TGTGCCAGCAGACAACAGGGGGGAGCCAAAAACATTCAGTACTTC
CDR3: CASRQQGGAKNIQYF

D: NA
J: TRBJ1-2
V: TRBV4-2
size: NA
DNA: TGTGCCAGCAGCCCCGGGCTCCTCTGCTGCTACACCTTC
CDR3: CASSPGLLCCYTF

D: TRBD1
J: TRBJ1-3
V: TRBV20-1
size: many
DNA: TGCAGTGCTGGACAGGGACTTGGTGGAAACACCATATATTTT
CDR3: CSAGQGLGGNTIYF

D: NA
J: TRBJ2-1
V: TRBV20-1
size: NA
DNA: TGCAGTGCTAGTAGAAAGGCGGGGGAGCAGTTCTTC
CDR3: CSASRKAGEQFF

D: TRBD2
J: TRBJ2-6
V: TRBV7-8
size: many
DNA: TGTGCCAGCAGCAAAACTAGCGGAGGCTCTGGGGCCAACGTCCTGACTTTC
CDR3: CASSKTSGGSGANVLTF

D: NA
J: TRBJ2-3
V: TRBV9
size: many
DNA: TGTGCCAGCAGCGTAGGAGGGACACCCACACAAGATACGCAGTATTTT
CDR3: CASSVGGTPTQDTQYF

D: TRBD1
J: TRBJ2-7
V: TRBV11-2
size: many
DNA: TGTGCCAGCAGCTGGCGAGGAGGGACAGGGGGCTACGAGCAGTACTTC
CDR3: CASSWRGGTGGYEQYF

D: NA
J: TRBJ2-7
V: TRBV3-1
size: few
DNA: TGTGCCAGCAGCCAAGTGGGACTGAACTACGAGCAGTACTTC
CDR3: CASSQVGLNYEQYF

D: NA
J: TRBJ1-1
V: TRBV7-9
size: NA
DNA: TGTGCCAGCAGCCGTACCCAGAACACTGAAGCTTTCTTT
CDR3: CASSRTQNTEAFF

D: NA
J: TRBJ1-2
V: TRBV4-3
size: many
DNA: TGCGCCAGCAGCCAAGATGAGGGCGGAAGCTATCGTGGCTACACCTTC
CDR3: CASSQDEGGSYRGYTF

D: NA
J: TRBJ1-5
V: TRBV7-2
size: many
DNA: TGTGCCAGCAGCTTGGCGTACGGGGGGCGAAGCAATCAGCCCCAGCATTTT
CDR3: CASSLAYGGRSNQPQHF

D: TRBD2
J: TRBJ2-2
V: TRBV20-1
size: many
DNA: TGCAGTGCTCGGGGGGGAAACACCGGGGAGCTGTTTTTT
CDR3: CSARGGNTGELFF

D: TRBD2
J: TRBJ2-3
V: TRBV20-1
size: NA
DNA: TGCAGTGCCACTACTAGCGGGAGAACTAGCACAGATACGCAGTATTTT
CDR3: CSATTSGRTSTDTQYF

D: TRBD1
J: TRBJ1-5
V: TRBV6-1
size: many
DNA: TGTGCCAGCGGGACAGGGGGCGATCCCAATCAGCCCCAGCATTTT
CDR3: CASGTGGDPNQPQHF

D: TRBD2
J: TRBJ2-3
V: TRBV4-3
size: few
DNA: TGCGCCAGCAGCCAAACACCGGGACTAGCGGGGGGGCGGGGAGATACGCAGTATTTT
CDR3: CASSQTPGLAGGRGDTQYF

D: TRBD1
J: TRBJ1-6
V: TRBV7-9
size: many
DNA: TGTGCCAGCAGCTTAACAGGGGCTTCACCCCTCCACTTT
CDR3: CASSLTGASPLHF

D: TRBD2
J: TRBJ2-5
V: TRBV20-1
size: many
DNA: TGCAGTGCTAGAGATGCGCGGGAGACAGAAGAGACCCAGTACTTC
CDR3: CSARDARETEETQYF

D: NA
J: TRBJ2-5
V: TRBV20-1
size: few
DNA: TGCAGTGCTATCGCGGGGGAGACCCAGTACTTC
CDR3: CSAIAGETQYF

D: NA
J: TRBJ1-1
V: TRBV2
size: NA
DNA: TGTGCCAGCACCCAGCCGCAGGGGAACACTGAAGCTTTCTTT
CDR3: CASTQPQGNTEAFF

D: TRBD1
J: TRBJ2-1
V: TRBV6-6
size: many
DNA: TGTGCCAGCGGGACAGACGACAATGAGCAGTTCTTC
CDR3: CASGTDDNEQFF